This T cell receptor beta chain comes out of a study of blood T cell repertoires in COVID-19. For the study at large: PBMCs, B-cell-depleted T cells, or T cells were the source of the cDNA or gDNA that made up the material.

This clone has only one observation. Germline V lookup: CDR1 KGHSH, CDR2 LQKENI. This CDR3 is built from 14 residues. Trimming cost V 2 bases and J 6 bases; bases outside gene matches: 4. Only in-frame clones appear in the TCRdb table, and some are missing; sequencing was by immunoSEQ multiplex PCR. In the table there are approximately 250,000 clones, roughly 85% of which are singletons. The V gene is TRBV18, the J gene TRBJ2-7; 10 positions agree with TRBD1. This TCR was sampled from a man aged 50-60 years with COVID-19, enrolled during active disease. Material for sequencing was peripheral blood. The CDR3 here is CASSPSTGGGEQYF. The CDR3, as DNA: TGTGCCAGCTCACCATCGACAGGGGGCGGCGAGCAGTACTTC.